This T cell receptor beta chain was identified in a study of blood T cell repertoires in COVID-19. In assigning cohorts, the study relied on participant-reported clinical history. TCRdb keeps only in-frame clones here, not all; method: immunoSEQ multiplex PCR. This sample has approximately 270,000 clones, with approximately 90% found just once. Per the germline V gene, CDR1 is SGHTA and CDR2 is FQGNSA. The CDR3 has 16 amino acids. Trimming took 2 bases from V and 1 from J, leaving 14 bases between them. The specimen sequenced was PBMCs or T cells enriched from blood (not recorded which). V and J are TRBV7-2 and TRBJ2-5; no clear D. The receptor was isolated from a woman in her thirties with acute COVID-19. This chain's CDR3 is CASSLLWSALQETQYF. CDR3 DNA: TGTGCCAGCAGCTTACTATGGTCAGCGCTCCAAGAGACCCAGTACTTC. The full variable domain, rest sourced from reference TRBV7-2 and TRBJ2-5, is GAGVSQSPSNKVTEKGKDVELRCDPISGHTALYWYRQSLGQGLEFLIYFQGNSAPDKSGLPSDRFSAERTGGSVSTLTIQRTQQEDSAVYLCASSLLWSALQETQYFGPGTRLLVL.